Below are 14 T cell receptor beta chains sequenced from a single sample in a study of CD8+ T cells in alopecia areata (dated by TCRdb to the late 2010s). Taken with the paper, the label for time point translates to: baseline before oral tofacitinib. To prepare the library, the immunoSEQ multiplex PCR assay was applied. RNA was extracted from all samples and reverse transcribed into cDNA, which served as template for TCR sequencing. As stored in TCRdb, this immuneACCESS dataset retains in-frame rearrangements with V and J assigned. A fraction of the clones does not appear; measured against another copy, unresolved V genes explain less than half of the discrepancy, and the remainder lacks a known reason. The sample profile shows some 180,000 clones; roughly 63% of them were found once. The top ten clonotypes cover under 2% of the sample. The sample in question was CD4+ T cells sorted from blood, obtained at week 0. The receptors here all came from a human donor with alopecia areata.

In this sample, this clone turned up a few times. The chain combines TRBV7-8 with TRBJ2-1, with D perhaps TRBD2 (6 bases). Trimming cost V 0 bases and J 8 bases, with 11 bases left between them. The germline V gene encodes CDR1 SGHVS and CDR2 FQNEAQ. The CDR3 extends over 14 amino acids. The CDR3 sequence is CASSLAASEYEQFF. The CDR3 nucleotides are TGTGCCAGCAGCTTAGCCGCTAGCGAGTATGAGCAGTTCTTC.

This sequence joins TRBV7-2 and TRBJ1-6; 7 nucleotides align to TRBD1. The CDR3 contains 14 residues. Germline assignment: CDR1 SGHTA and CDR2 FQGNSA. J lost 7 bases, V lost 5 bases, and 5 bases had no gene match. The CDR3 loop is CASSKQGGNSPLHF. CDR3 sequence (DNA): TGTGCCAGCAGCAAGCAGGGGGGGAATTCACCCCTCCACTTT.

The chain uses TRBV5-1 and TRBJ2-6; TRBD1 might be the D (6 bases). Trimming removed 0 bases from V and 4 bases from J, with 14 bases in between. The CDR3 has 17 residues. The germline V gene has CDR1 SGHRS and CDR2 YFSETQ. The CDR3: CASSLALGAGGANVLTF. CDR3 nucleotides: TGCGCCAGCAGCTTGGCCTTGGGGGCAGGCGGGGCCAACGTCCTGACTTTC.

V gene TRBV2 combines with J gene TRBJ2-5, with D maybe TRBD2 (6 bases). CDR1 is SNHLY and CDR2 is FYNNEI in the germline V gene. Trimming removed 6 bases at V and 7 bases at J, with 21 bases between. There are 15 residues in the CDR3. The CDR3 sequence: CASSASLAGVGTQYF. The CDR3 nucleotides read TGTGCCAGCAGCGCTTCACTAGCCGGGGTAGGGACCCAGTACTTC.

The chain combines TRBV27 with TRBJ2-1; TRBD1 matches 8 bases. In germline, CDR1 is MNHEY, CDR2 SMNVEV (reference sequence). J gave up 7 bases and V 6 bases, and 11 bases lay outside the gene matches. The CDR3 extends over 15 amino acids. CDR3 DNA sequence: TGTGCCAGCAGACCCGGAGACAGGGGCGGGAATGAGCAGTTCTTC. The encoded protein is CASRPGDRGGNEQFF.

CDR3 sequence (DNA): TGCAGCGCCGGGACTGATGGCTACACCTTC. This sequence encodes CSAGTDGYTF. The V call is TRBV29-1, the J call TRBJ1-2, with D maybe TRBD1 (5 bases). The CDR3 spans 10 residues. CDR1 and CDR2 from the germline V gene are SQVTM and ANQGSEA. Trimming removed 7 bases at V and 6 bases at J, with 9 bases between.

This chain connects TRBV21-1 to TRBJ2-1; the table's D call TRBD1 went unverified against the DNA. TRBV21-1 is tagged as a pseudogene. This CDR3 is 16 amino acids long. The CDR3 loop reads CASSCPGQVFPNEQFF. The CDR3 nucleotides read TGTGCCAGCAGCTGTCCGGGACAGGTGTTCCCCAATGAGCAGTTCTTC.

A few counts support this clone. V usage is TRBV5-1 and J usage is TRBJ2-3; TRBD2 matches at 7 bases. The CDR3 is made up of 16 amino acids. V lost 0 bases to trimming and J lost 5 bases; unmatched junction nucleotides: 9. Germline V lookup: CDR1 SGHRS, CDR2 YFSETQ. CDR3 coding DNA: TGCGCCAGCAGCTTGGCTGGAACTAGCGCTCGAGATACGCAGTATTTT. It is translated as CASSLAGTSARDTQYF. Full variable domain (missing parts from reference TRBV5-1 and TRBJ2-3): KAGVTQTPRYLIKTRGQQVTLSCSPISGHRSVSWYQQTPGQGLQFLFEYFSETQRNKGNFPGRFSGRQFSNSRSEMNVSTLELGDSALYLCASSLAGTSARDTQYFGPGTRLTVL.

The CDR3: CASSLGRSYGYTF. In nucleotides, the CDR3 is TGTGCCAGCAGCCTGGGCAGAAGCTATGGCTACACCTTC. V gene TRBV14 combines with J gene TRBJ1-2; D remains unclear. The CDR3 spans 13 residues. V was trimmed by 4 bases and J by 4 bases, leaving 10 bases between them. Germline CDR1 and CDR2: SGHDN and FVKESK.

Worth noting for this clone: At one of its ends the junction is not consistent with the germline gene, which may arise from a read error. The chain combines TRBV30 with TRBJ1-5; D gene ambiguous. The CDR3 covers 13 residues. Germline values: CDR1 GTSNPN, CDR2 SVGIG (reference sequence). The CDR3 DNA follows: TGTGCCTGCAGTGGAGCGGGCAATCAGCCCCAGCATTTT. Translation: CACSGAGNQPQHF.

The rearrangement links TRBV7-7 to TRBJ2-1; 7 bases agree with TRBD1. The CDR3 is 14 amino acids. Germline CDR1 is SSHAT and CDR2 is FNYEAQ (reference sequence). With 5 bases clipped from V and 3 bases from J, the junction kept 4 bases outside the gene matches. The CDR3 region has the DNA TGTGCCAGCAGCCCACAGGGGATCTACAATGAGCAGTTCTTC. Protein product: CASSPQGIYNEQFF.

This chain connects TRBV5-6 to TRBJ2-5; D uncertain. CDR1 is SGHDT, CDR2 YYEEEE, per germline. The CDR3 is 13 amino acids. V gave up 2 bases and J gave up 5 bases, with 10 bases separating them. CDR3 bases: TGTGCCAGCAGCTTAGGGCCCTCGGAGACCCAGTACTTC. It specifies CASSLGPSETQYF.

This clone was seen ten or more times. The chain is built from TRBV29-1 and TRBJ2-7; possibly TRBD1 for D (5 bases). V shed 5 bases and J shed 9 bases, with 20 bases lying between them. Germline assignment: CDR1 SQVTM and CDR2 ANQGSEA. CDR3 length: 13 residues. This CDR3 reads CSVHTGAPTGQYF. The CDR3 bases are TGCAGCGTTCATACAGGTGCCCCAACGGGGCAGTACTTC.

J is TRBJ1-5 and V is TRBV28; no clear D gene. Germline V lookup: CDR1 MDHEN, CDR2 SYDVKM. V was cut by 7 bases and J by 1 base, with 14 bases left in between. This CDR3 spans 15 amino acids. The CDR3 DNA sequence: TGTGCCAGCACCCCTGACCCTAAGAGCAATCAGCCCCAGCATTTT. Translation gives CASTPDPKSNQPQHF.